This paragraph covers one TCR beta chain sequence. The antigen is not known. The study defined stable Graves' hyperthyroidism as no ophthalmopathy progression within 18 months. V gave up 11 bases and J gave up 4 bases, with 12 bases separating them. This CDR3 region has 12 residues. CDR1 is MGHDK and CDR2 is SYGVNS in the germline V gene. This sample is drawn from a study of T cells in Graves' hyperthyroidism and ophthalmopathy. Using RNA transcripts as the source, TCR beta CDR3 regions were amplified. Primed by the HTBI set, a first-round RT-PCR was run on the TCR CDR3. TCRdb reprocessed the multiplex PCR reads with MiXCR, giving one entry per CDR3 protein. The table includes 600,000 or so distinct CDR3 sequences, more than 45% detected once. Study conclusions and caveats: Ophthalmopathy could be told apart from stable hyperthyroidism with a 13 V-J model. Progression to ophthalmopathy was predicted a median of 6.5 months early. Blood also held most thyroid clonotypes expanded beyond 0.001.

This chain links TRBV25-1 with TRBJ1-3; D remains ambiguous. The source is a woman aged 18-30 years with Graves' hyperthyroidism. The sequencing input was peripheral blood or thyroid tissue (not recorded which). The CDR3 spells CAGLEPGNTIYF. CDR3 bases: TGTGCCGGTTTAGAGCCCGGAAACACCATATATTTT.